This is a list of T cell receptor beta chains from one sample in a study of cytomegalovirus exposure and HLA in healthy donors. Clones were read by immunoSEQ multiplex PCR, and TCRdb kept only the in-frame ones, dropping some. Of approximately 110,000 clones listed, under 85% are singletons. The sequenced material came from PBMCs. These receptors came from a man in his forties in good health and CMV-seronegative. Each CDR3 is given with its conserved first and last residue. Each record gives: J gene, V gene, clone size, D gene, CDR3 DNA, CDR3 protein. The D gene is left open where the match is weak. Rows give clone size only sometimes, using once, few, many, or a class for an expanded clone.

TRBJ2-3 TRBV7-2 . TRBD1 TGTGCCAGCAGCCCCGGGACAGGTGACCTCACAGATACGCAGTATTTT CASSPGTGDLTDTQYF
TRBJ2-7 TRBV6-5 once . TGTGCCAGCAGTCCCAGCGGCTACGAGCAGTACTTC CASSPSGYEQYF
TRBJ1-1 TRBV9 few . TGTGCCAGCAGCGTAGACGACAGGCCTTACACTGAAGCTTTCTTT CASSVDDRPYTEAFF
TRBJ1-1 TRBV5-6 . . TGTGCCAGCAGCTTCCCAATGACAGGCGGGGGGACTGAAGCTTTCTTT CASSFPMTGGGTEAFF
TRBJ1-5 TRBV10-1 . . TGCGCCAGCACGGGACAAACGAGTCAGCCCCAGCATTTT CASTGQTSQPQHF
TRBJ1-5 TRBV4-2 . . TGTGCCAGCAGCCAAGGTTCGAGGGAGCCCCAGCATTTT CASSQGSREPQHF
TRBJ2-4 TRBV28 . . TGTGCCAGCAGTCGTTCAGGGGTTGACATTCAGTACTTC CASSRSGVDIQYF
TRBJ1-5 TRBV6-1 few . TGTGCCAGCAGTGAAGGGGAGGGCTCCGGGCAGCCCCAGCATTTT CASSEGEGSGQPQHF
TRBJ2-3 TRBV27 . . TGTGCCAGCAGTTCCCTACTGCCAGATACGCAGTATTTT CASSSLLPDTQYF
TRBJ2-5 TRBV9 . TRBD2 TGTGCCAGCAGCGTAGGAGGCGGGGGGGCTGGAGAGACCCAGTACTTC CASSVGGGGAGETQYF
TRBJ1-1 TRBV28 . . TGTGCCAGCAGTCCGAGGAACACTGAAGCTTTCTTT CASSPRNTEAFF
TRBJ2-1 TRBV5-1 . . TGCGCCAGCAGCTTGGAGGTGACAGGTTCGGGGAATGAGCAGTTCTTC CASSLEVTGSGNEQFF
TRBJ1-2 TRBV29-1 few . TGCAGCGTTGAATTGCAGGGAGGGGGCTACACCTTC CSVELQGGGYTF
TRBJ1-2 TRBV6-5 . TRBD1 TGTGCCAGCGGAGGACAGGTTCGAGCTAACTATGGCTACACCTTC CASGGQVRANYGYTF
TRBJ1-2 TRBV7-2 . . TGTGCCAGCAGCTTTCCGCCCCCCAGTGACTATGGCTACACCTTC CASSFPPPSDYGYTF
TRBJ1-2 TRBV5-6 . . TGTGCCAGCAGCCCAGGGAAAAACTATGGCTACACCTTC CASSPGKNYGYTF
TRBJ2-7 TRBV7-2 . TRBD2 TGTGCCAGCAGCCCCTACAGGTTCCCGCGGGGGGAGCAGTACTTC CASSPYRFPRGEQYF
TRBJ1-2 TRBV6-1 . . TGTGCCAGCAGTGAACTTCCGGGAAGCCCCACCATTAACTATGGCTACACCTTC CASSELPGSPTINYGYTF
TRBJ2-2 TRBV5-1 . TRBD2 TGCGCCAGCAGCTTGGGTCGGCGGGGGGCCACGAACACCGGGGAGCTGTTTTTT CASSLGRRGATNTGELFF
TRBJ1-1 TRBV6-5 . . TGTGCCAACAGGACACAGGGAAACACTGAAGCTTTCTTT CANRTQGNTEAFF
TRBJ1-4 TRBV20-1 . TRBD1 TGCAGTGCTACCCTACAGGGGAAACTGTTTTTT CSATLQGKLFF
TRBJ2-7 TRBV18 . . TGTGCCAGCTCACCAACAGGGTCCCACGAGCAGTACTTC CASSPTGSHEQYF
TRBJ2-3 TRBV4-1 once . TGCGCCAGCAGCCGACCTACCCCCACAGGAAACCTTATCGGAGATACGCAGTATTTT CASSRPTPTGNLIGDTQYF
TRBJ2-3 TRBV4-2 . . TGTGCCAGCAGCCAAGAAAGAGTATGGCAGGCTGGGGATACGCAGTATTTT CASSQERVWQAGDTQYF
TRBJ1-2 TRBV19 . . TGTGCCAGTAGCCCCCCCGCCTTTACTGTCACCTTC CASSPPAFTVTF